This T cell receptor beta chain was identified in a study of blood T cell repertoires in COVID-19. Study in general: Some COVID-19 samples were acute and others convalescent; all came from the United States, Italy and Spain. PBMCs, B-cell-depleted T cells, or T cells were the source of the cDNA or gDNA that made up the material.

The CDR3 is 16 residues long. Looked up from germline, CDR1 is MNHNS and CDR2 is SASEGT. Germline trimming cut 1 base from V and 1 base from J; bases unmatched to any gene: 0. Per the original data handling: Cell counts per sample came from amplifying reference gene primers. Profiled with immunoSEQ multiplex PCR; TCRdb holds only in-frame clones, not every one. V and J calls and clone size are copied from that table; D and trimming were computed from the DNA. The table shows approximately 200,000 clones, with 70% to 90% occurring only once. The sample comprised peripheral blood. The rearrangement uses TRBV6-1 and TRBJ2-3; 12 bases align to TRBD2. This TCR was recovered from a woman in her twenties or thirties with active or convalescent COVID-19. CDR3 sequence: CASSEGLAGGTDTQYF. The DNA of the CDR3 is TGTGCCAGCAGTGAAGGACTAGCGGGGGGCACAGATACGCAGTATTTT.